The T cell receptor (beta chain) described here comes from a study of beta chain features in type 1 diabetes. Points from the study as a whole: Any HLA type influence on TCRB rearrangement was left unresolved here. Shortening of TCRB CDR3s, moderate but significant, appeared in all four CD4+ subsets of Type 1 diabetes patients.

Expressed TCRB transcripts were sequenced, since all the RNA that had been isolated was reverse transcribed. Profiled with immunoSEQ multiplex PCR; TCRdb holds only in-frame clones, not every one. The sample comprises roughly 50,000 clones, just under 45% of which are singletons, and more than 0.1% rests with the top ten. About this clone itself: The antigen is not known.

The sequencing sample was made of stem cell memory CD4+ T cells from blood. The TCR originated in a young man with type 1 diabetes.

The chain's CDR3 is CASSGASGRGADTQYF. CDR3 coding DNA: TGTGCCAGCAGCGGAGCGAGCGGGAGAGGGGCAGATACGCAGTATTTT. The chain combines TRBV9 with TRBJ2-3, with TRBD2 identical over 8 bases. Germline V gene lookup returns CDR1 SGDLS and CDR2 YYNGEE. Losses at the gene ends were 3 bases for V and 4 bases for J; bases not matched to a gene: 10. This CDR3 region has 16 residues.